These 29 T cell receptor beta chains originate from one sample sequenced in a study of early T cells in non-severe SARS-CoV-2 infection. TCRdb used MiXCR to reprocess the 5' RACE reads, holding one entry per CDR3 protein. The data show some 98,000 distinct CDR3 sequences, 8% to 13% seen once. Sequencing was carried out using whole blood. Receptors were obtained from an adult who was a healthcare worker with PCR-confirmed SARS-CoV-2 infection or an uninfected control (not recorded which).

This clonotype was picked up many times. The CDR3 is CASSISIFDYSNQPQHF. The CDR3 coding sequence is TGTGCCAGTAGTATCTCCATCTTCGATTATAGCAATCAGCCCCAGCATTTT. V usage is TRBV19 and J usage is TRBJ1-5, with no clear D. V dropped 3 bases and J dropped 0 bases, with 15 bases sitting between them. The CDR3 runs 17 residues. Germline V gene sequence: CDR1 LNHDA, CDR2 SQIVND (reference sequence).

V and J are TRBV27 and TRBJ2-7, with D hard to call. The V and J ends lost 5 bases and 2 bases respectively, with 13 bases between them. This CDR3 spans 14 amino acids. Germline CDR1 MNHEY, CDR2 SMNVEV (reference sequence). The CDR3 DNA sequence: TGTGCCAGCAGTCGCAATTCAGCCGCCTACGAGCAGTACTTC. It encodes CASSRNSAAYEQYF.

The rearrangement joins TRBV29-1 to TRBJ1-1, with D perhaps matching TRBD1 (5 bases). The V and J ends lost 6 bases and 4 bases respectively, with 9 bases between them. This CDR3 is 11 amino acids long. Germline CDR1 is SQVTM and CDR2 is ANQGSEA. The CDR3 DNA reads as TGCAGCGTGGACACGCGCACTGAAGCTTTCTTT. Protein product: CSVDTRTEAFF. The full variable domain, in which reference TRBV29-1 and TRBJ1-1 provide the parts outside the CDR3, is SAVISQKPSRDICQRGTSLTIQCQVDSQVTMMFWYRQQPGQSLTLIATANQGSEATYESGFVIDKFPISRPNLTFSTLTVSNMSPEDSSIYLCSVDTRTEAFFGQGTRLTVV.

This clonotype appeared a few times. The chain employs TRBV18 and TRBJ1-6; D perhaps matches TRBD1 (5 bases). V was shortened by 3 bases and J by 0 bases, with 12 bases between the two germline ends. CDR3 length: 17 residues. Germline lookup yields CDR1 KGHSH and CDR2 LQKENI. CDR3 nucleotide sequence: TGTGCCAGCTCACCCGGGACTCCGAGCTCCTATAATTCACCCCTCCACTTT. Its translation: CASSPGTPSSYNSPLHF.

The V and J genes are TRBV10-3 and TRBJ2-7; possibly TRBD1 or TRBD2 for D (5 bases each). Germline V gene data show CDR1 as ENHRY and CDR2 as SYGVKD. The V gene lost 4 bases and the J gene lost 2 bases, with 15 bases spanning the gap. The CDR3 contains 15 residues. The CDR3 DNA reads as TGTGCCATCAGTGGGGGGACGCCCGACCCCTACGAGCAGTACTTC. Protein: CAISGGTPDPYEQYF.

This clonotype was found many times. V and J are TRBV7-2 and TRBJ2-1, with 8 bases identical to TRBD2. V trimming: 2 bases; J trimming: 4 bases; junction bases outside the gene matches: 4. The CDR3 has 15 amino acids. Germline V gene lookup returns CDR1 SGHTA and CDR2 FQGNSA. This CDR3 is CASSLRGGQYNEQFF. The CDR3 DNA is TGTGCCAGCAGCTTACGCGGGGGGCAATACAATGAGCAGTTCTTC.

The chain links TRBV29-1 to TRBJ2-2; the match to TRBD1 covers 8 bases. CDR1 and CDR2 from the germline V gene are SQVTM and ANQGSEA. The V gene end was trimmed by 7 bases and the J gene end by 7 bases; junction bases not matched to a gene: 8. The CDR3 totals 13 residues. CDR3 residues: CSAKTGVNGELFF. The DNA of the CDR3 is TGCAGCGCCAAGACAGGGGTTAACGGGGAGCTGTTTTTT.

This clonotype was observed at least ten times. The chain is built from TRBV9 and TRBJ2-1; D is possibly TRBD1 or TRBD2 (6 bases each). V shed 4 bases and J shed 4 bases, with 18 bases lying between them. The CDR3 contains 16 residues. CDR1 and CDR2 (germline): SGDLS, YYNGEE. DNA of the CDR3: TGTGCCAGCAGCCCGGGGTGGGGGGCGCAGTACAATGAGCAGTTCTTC. Amino acids: CASSPGWGAQYNEQFF.

The chain carries TRBV6-5 and TRBJ1-5, with D perhaps matching TRBD1 (6 bases). CDR1 and CDR2 (germline): MNHEY, SVGAGI. The CDR3 sequence is 14 residues long. V shed 7 bases and J shed 0 bases, with 10 bases lying between them. The CDR3 reads CASKQGNSNQPQHF. The DNA of the CDR3 is TGTGCCAGCAAGCAGGGGAATAGCAATCAGCCCCAGCATTTT.

The chain carries TRBV5-5 and TRBJ1-2, with D unresolved. Per germline, CDR1 SGHKS and CDR2 YYEKEE (reference sequence). The ends were cut back, 1 base at V and 4 bases at J, with 8 bases in the middle. The CDR3 covers 13 residues. This CDR3 is CASSLQELYGYTF. Written as DNA, the CDR3 is TGTGCCAGCAGCTTGCAGGAACTCTATGGCTACACCTTC.

This clonotype was counted at least ten times. This rearrangement joins TRBV18 to TRBJ1-1, with 7 positions matching TRBD1. V lost 5 bases to trimming and J lost 2 bases; unmatched junction nucleotides: 8. The CDR3 sequence is 15 residues long. Germline V CDR1 and CDR2: KGHSH, LQKENI. The CDR3 spells CASSSTGTANTEAFF. DNA for the CDR3: TGTGCCAGCTCATCAACCGGGACAGCAAACACTGAAGCTTTCTTT.

The rearrangement uses TRBV28 and TRBJ2-7; no clear D gene. The V end was cut by 2 bases, the J end by 1 base, with 6 bases between. The CDR3 has 13 amino acids. The V gene's germline CDR1 is MDHEN and CDR2 SYDVKM. The CDR3 DNA sequence: TGTGCCAGCAGTTTAACAGCATCCTACGAGCAGTACTTC. Translating it yields CASSLTASYEQYF.

This clonotype showed up just a few times. This chain joins TRBV29-1 and TRBJ1-1, with D uncertain. V dropped 4 bases and J dropped 4 bases, with 10 bases sitting between them. The CDR3 runs 12 residues. CDR1 is SQVTM and CDR2 is ANQGSEA in the germline V gene. The CDR3 DNA reads as TGCAGCGTTGCGGGCTGGATCACTGAAGCTTTCTTT. Its protein product is CSVAGWITEAFF.

This clonotype occurred a few times. This chain connects TRBV7-2 to TRBJ1-2, with TRBD1 identical over 8 bases. From germline, CDR1 is SGHTA and CDR2 FQGNSA. The CDR3 runs 14 residues. The ends lost 0 bases at V and 4 bases at J; junction bases unmatched: 1. The CDR3 loop is CASSLATGVYGYTF. Written as DNA, the CDR3 is TGTGCCAGCAGCTTAGCGACAGGGGTCTATGGCTACACCTTC.

The rearrangement joins TRBV19 to TRBJ2-2, with a possible D match to TRBD1 (5 bases). This CDR3 is 13 amino acids long. The V gene lost 8 bases and the J gene lost 3 bases, with 10 bases spanning the gap. The germline gives CDR1 LNHDA, CDR2 SQIVND (reference sequence). In DNA, the CDR3 is TGTGCCAGTGACCCAGGGTACACCGGGGAGCTGTTTTTT. Translating it yields CASDPGYTGELFF.

This clonotype has more than one count but fewer than ten. This chain connects TRBV11-2 to TRBJ1-1, with 9 bases lining up with TRBD1. Trimming cost V 1 base and J 4 bases; bases outside gene matches: 4. This CDR3 spans 15 amino acids. Germline V gene sequence: CDR1 SGHAT, CDR2 FQNNGV. CDR3 amino acids: CASSLVTGGITEAFF. The CDR3 DNA follows: TGTGCCAGCAGCTTAGTCACAGGGGGCATCACTGAAGCTTTCTTT.

This clonotype was seen more than once but under ten times. V and J are TRBV6-1 and TRBJ1-6; TRBD1 matches at 7 bases. CDR1 is MNHNS and CDR2 is SASEGT in the germline V gene. The V and J ends lost 3 bases and 5 bases, in that order; junction bases with no gene match: 4. The CDR3 loop spans 15 amino acids. The CDR3 reads CASSDRGGNNSPLHF. CDR3 coding DNA: TGTGCCAGCAGTGACAGGGGGGGGAATAATTCACCCCTCCACTTT.

This clonotype was recorded at least ten times. This sequence joins TRBV5-1 and TRBJ2-3; D not resolved. The length of the CDR3 is 14 residues. Germline V gives CDR1 SGHRS, CDR2 YFSETQ. V was trimmed by 0 bases and J by 2 bases, leaving 7 bases between them. CDR3 residues: CASSLVKDTDTQYF. As DNA, the CDR3 is TGCGCCAGCAGCTTGGTGAAAGACACAGATACGCAGTATTTT.

This clonotype has a count of ten or more. The V and J genes are TRBV29-1 and TRBJ1-2; D not certain. The V gene lost 3 bases and the J gene lost 8 bases, with 7 bases spanning the gap. CDR1 is SQVTM, CDR2 ANQGSEA, per germline. This CDR3 contains 10 residues. CDR3 in DNA: TGCAGCGTTGACCATGAAGGCTACACCTTC. Translating it yields CSVDHEGYTF.

This clonotype was detected only a few times. This sequence joins TRBV29-1 and TRBJ2-3; D is possibly TRBD2 (5 bases). The CDR3 has 11 amino acids. The V end was cut by 8 bases, the J end by 5 bases, with 11 bases between. Germline CDR1 and CDR2: SQVTM and ANQGSEA. The CDR3 DNA is TGCAGCTATAGCGTCGAAGATACGCAGTATTTT. The encoded protein is CSYSVEDTQYF.

This clonotype was observed a handful of times. The CDR3 DNA reads as TGCGCCAGCAATCCGGGACAGAGTTACAATGAGCAGTTCTTC. This translates into CASNPGQSYNEQFF. The V gene is TRBV5-1, the J gene TRBJ2-1; the match to TRBD1 covers 7 bases. Looked up from germline, CDR1 is SGHRS and CDR2 is YFSETQ. V lost 6 bases, J lost 4 bases, and 7 bases stayed unmatched. The CDR3 consists of 14 residues.

This clonotype was counted many times. The chain recombines TRBV5-4 with TRBJ2-2; 16 bases line up with TRBD2. The CDR3 is made up of 16 amino acids. V was pared by 3 bases and J by 6 bases, with 2 bases of the junction left unmatched. CDR1 is SGHNT and CDR2 is YYREEE in the germline V gene (reference sequence). CDR3 bases: TGTGCCAGCAGCTCCGGGACTAGCGGGGGGGCCGGGGAGCTGTTTTTT. Its translation is CASSSGTSGGAGELFF.

This clonotype was detected many times. The chain employs TRBV5-8 and TRBJ2-2; D is uncertain. Deletions cut 5 bases from V and 4 bases from J, with 6 bases between. CDR3 length equals 12 residues. In germline, CDR1 is SGHTS, CDR2 YDEGEE. The CDR3 region has the DNA TGTGCCAGCAGTCTCAGCACCGGGGAGCTGTTTTTT. Translated: CASSLSTGELFF.

This rearrangement joins TRBV28 to TRBJ2-7, with 9 positions matching TRBD1. CDR1 is MDHEN and CDR2 is SYDVKM in the germline V gene. The CDR3 sequence is 15 residues long. V gave up 5 bases and J gave up 2 bases; unmatched junction bases: 7. CDR3 amino acids: CASSPSGTGPYEQYF. CDR3 in DNA: TGTGCCAGCAGTCCCTCCGGGACAGGGCCCTACGAGCAGTACTTC. Together with reference TRBV28 and TRBJ2-7, the CDR3 gives the full variable domain: DVKVTQSSRYLVKRTGEKVFLECVQDMDHENMFWYRQDPGLGLRLIYFSYDVKMKEKGDIPEGYSVSREKKERFSLILESASTNQTSMYLCASSPSGTGPYEQYFGPGTRLTVT.

Concerning this clonotype itself: A read error may produce the germline difference seen at one junction end. The chain uses TRBV7-9 and TRBJ1-1, with no clear D. This CDR3 is built from 14 residues. Germline CDR1 is SEHNR and CDR2 is FQNEAQ (reference sequence). In DNA form, the CDR3 reads TGTGCCAGCAGCCGTGGGATTTCCGTAACTGAAGTTTTCTTT. Encoded protein: CASSRGISVTEVFF. Based on the CDR3 plus reference TRBV7-9 and TRBJ1-1, the full variable domain is DTGVSQNPRHKITKRGQNVTFRCDPISEHNRLYWYRQTLGQGPEFLTYFQNEAQLEKSRLLSDRFSAERPKGSFSTLEIQRTEQGDSAMYLCASSRGISVTEVFFGQGTRLTVV.

This clonotype came up many times. The chain joins TRBV5-1 to TRBJ2-7; the match to TRBD1 covers 9 bases. J gave up 4 bases and V 4 bases, and 15 bases lay outside the gene matches. CDR1 and CDR2 from the germline V gene are SGHRS and YFSETQ. The CDR3 runs 17 residues. The CDR3 sequence: CASSPLPTRDRVYEQYF. In DNA, the CDR3 is TGCGCCAGCAGCCCCCTACCCACCCGGGACAGGGTATACGAGCAGTACTTC. The full variable domain, in which reference TRBV5-1 and TRBJ2-7 provide the parts outside the CDR3, is KAGVTQTPRYLIKTRGQQVTLSCSPISGHRSVSWYQQTPGQGLQFLFEYFSETQRNKGNFPGRFSGRQFSNSRSEMNVSTLELGDSALYLCASSPLPTRDRVYEQYFGPGTRLTVT.

This clonotype has just a few counts. Here the CDR3 reads CASSPRLLAGVDTQYF. The DNA for the CDR3 is TGTGCCAGCAGCCCGCGGCTCCTAGCGGGAGTAGATACGCAGTATTTT. This chain joins TRBV11-2 and TRBJ2-3, with 10 bases lining up with TRBD2. CDR1 is SGHAT and CDR2 is FQNNGV in the germline V gene. The length of the CDR3 is 16 residues. With 5 bases clipped from V and 5 bases from J, the junction kept 10 bases outside the gene matches.

The genes are TRBV12-3 or TRBV12-4 and TRBJ1-1; no definite D call. V was trimmed by 0 bases and J by 0 bases, leaving 20 bases between them. This CDR3 contains 19 residues. The CDR3 loop reads CASSLAHVGRSSMNTEAFF. The CDR3 DNA reads as TGTGCCAGCAGTTTAGCGCATGTAGGGCGGAGTTCGATGAACACTGAAGCTTTCTTT.

CDR3 DNA: TGTGCCAGCAGCCCGTTCCCCCGTCTTAAAGGGAATGAGCAGTTCTTC. This gives the protein CASSPFPRLKGNEQFF. V and J are TRBV7-8 and TRBJ2-1, with D uncertain. This CDR3 region has 16 residues. Between the trimmed V and J ends, which lost 5 bases and 7 bases, there was a span of 21 bases. Germline CDR1 is SGHVS and CDR2 is FQNEAQ.